This TCR beta chain was recorded in a study of blood T cell repertoires in COVID-19. The germline V and J ends were trimmed by 7 bases and 5 bases, with 8 bases remaining between them. The CDR3 length is 12 residues. CDR1 MDHEN and CDR2 SYDVKM come from the germline V gene. Using immunoSEQ multiplex PCR, the repertoire was profiled, and TCRdb retains in-frame clones only, with some absent. The sample consists of tens of thousands of clones, roughly nine tenths of them appearing once. The gene calls are TRBV28 and TRBJ1-4; no clear D. Sequenced: peripheral blood. This clonotype originated in a man aged 70-80 years with acute or convalescent COVID-19. This CDR3 is CASKRYNEKLFF. The CDR3 nucleotides read TGTGCCAGCAAGCGATACAATGAAAAACTGTTTTTT.